Listed below are T cell receptor beta chains from one sample, sequenced in a study of blood T cell repertoires in COVID-19. Only in-frame clones appear in the TCRdb table, and some are missing; sequencing was by immunoSEQ multiplex PCR. Of 200,000 to 250,000 clones in the sample, around 84% were seen once. The sequencing input was peripheral blood. The receptors here all came from a man aged 80 or over with acute or convalescent COVID-19. Both conserved end residues are trimmed from each CDR3. D genes are given only for firm matches.

d_call v_call cdr3_aa
TRBD1 TRBV19 ASSLTGSGNQPQH
NA TRBV11-2 ASSFGGRGGYT
NA TRBV27 ASRLGVHQPQH
NA TRBV10-3 AISSSFVGGYNEQF
NA TRBV12-3/TRBV12-4 ASSPGVGEQF
TRBD1 TRBV7-2 ASSLGTGSTEAF
NA TRBV3-1/TRBV3-2 ASSQWVSGGQPQH
NA TRBV21-1 ASSKEADTQY
NA TRBV5-1 ASQGSPQETQY
NA TRBV30 AWIRDRGGGAF
TRBD2 TRBV7-6 ASRPTSGSGSGELF
NA TRBV28 ASSLMGAQH
NA TRBV21-1 ASSPLGRVFYGYT
NA TRBV5-1 ASSSRDYNEQF
NA TRBV7-2 ASSLIPPGRGSTDTQY
TRBD1 TRBV18 ASSPPGQGIGETQY
NA TRBV18 ASSPGTGGYEQY
NA TRBV6-4 ASSDGGGNNEQF
NA TRBV28 ASNPRAGELF
TRBD1 TRBV25-1 ASSEYRGTANNEKLF